A selection of T cell receptor beta chains follows, all from one sample in a study of cytomegalovirus exposure and HLA in healthy donors. Some clones are missing from TCRdb's copy, which holds only in-frame ones; the method was immunoSEQ multiplex PCR. The profile shows 95,000 to 150,000 clones, roughly 80% of them singletons. The sequencing input was PBMCs. The receptors were sampled from a man aged 30 to 39 in good health and CMV-seronegative. Each CDR3 is given with its conserved first and last residue. Each record gives: V gene, D gene, CDR3 length, clone size, J gene, CDR3 DNA, CDR3 protein. D genes are given only for firm matches. A row's size may be missing; if present it is once, few, many or a size class.

v_gene: TRBV2; d_gene: NA; len: 12; abundance: NA; j_gene: TRBJ2-5; CDR3nt: TGTGCCAGCAGGTACTTTGAAGAGACCCAGTACTTC; CDR3aa: CASRYFEETQYF
v_gene: TRBV10-1; d_gene: NA; len: 15; abundance: NA; j_gene: TRBJ2-4; CDR3nt: TGCGCCAGCAGTGGACAGGTTGGTTCGGGCGGCATTCAGTACTTC; CDR3aa: CASSGQVGSGGIQYF
v_gene: TRBV5-1; d_gene: TRBD2; len: 16; abundance: NA; j_gene: TRBJ2-5; CDR3nt: TGCGCCAGCAGCTGGGGGGCGGGGGGGCACCAAGAGACCCAGTACTTC; CDR3aa: CASSWGAGGHQETQYF
v_gene: TRBV27; d_gene: TRBD1; len: 14; abundance: once; j_gene: TRBJ1-2; CDR3nt: TGTGCCAGCAGTTTATCCGGGACAGGGGACGGCTACACCTTC; CDR3aa: CASSLSGTGDGYTF
v_gene: TRBV29-1; d_gene: NA; len: 12; abundance: NA; j_gene: TRBJ1-2; CDR3nt: TGCAGCGTTACCCGGGGTGAGCATGGCTACACCTTC; CDR3aa: CSVTRGEHGYTF
v_gene: TRBV27; d_gene: TRBD1; len: 14; abundance: NA; j_gene: TRBJ2-7; CDR3nt: TGTGCCAGCAGAAGCGACAGGGGGGACTACGAGCAGTACTTC; CDR3aa: CASRSDRGDYEQYF
v_gene: TRBV2; d_gene: NA; len: 14; abundance: NA; j_gene: TRBJ1-5; CDR3nt: TGTGCCAGCAGGATGGGGACTCCTAATCAGCCCCAGCATTTT; CDR3aa: CASRMGTPNQPQHF
v_gene: TRBV23-1; d_gene: NA; len: 16; abundance: NA; j_gene: TRBJ2-3; CDR3nt: TGCGCCAGCAGTCAATCGAACAGCGGTCCCACAGATACGCAGTATTTT; CDR3aa: CASSQSNSGPTDTQYF
v_gene: TRBV19; d_gene: TRBD1; len: 14; abundance: NA; j_gene: TRBJ2-1; CDR3nt: TGTGCCAGTAGGACTACAGGGGGCGGGAATGAGCAGTTCTTC; CDR3aa: CASRTTGGGNEQFF
v_gene: TRBV10-3; d_gene: TRBD2; len: 16; abundance: NA; j_gene: TRBJ2-1; CDR3nt: TGTGCCATCAGTGAGGGGGGGAGCGGGGGGGTTCTCGAGCAGTTCTTC; CDR3aa: CAISEGGSGGVLEQFF
v_gene: TRBV7-8; d_gene: TRBD1; len: 17; abundance: NA; j_gene: TRBJ1-5; CDR3nt: TGTGCCAGCAGCTTCGACAGGGCTGGGGAGGGCAATCAGCCCCAGCATTTT; CDR3aa: CASSFDRAGEGNQPQHF
v_gene: TRBV2; d_gene: NA; len: 15; abundance: NA; j_gene: TRBJ2-4; CDR3nt: TGTGCCAGCAGTGAAAACCTCGGACAGAAAAACATTCAGTACTTC; CDR3aa: CASSENLGQKNIQYF
v_gene: TRBV11-2; d_gene: TRBD1; len: 15; abundance: few; j_gene: TRBJ2-1; CDR3nt: TGTGCCAGCAGCTACCGGGACAGGGGCTACAATGAGCAGTTCTTC; CDR3aa: CASSYRDRGYNEQFF
v_gene: TRBV9; d_gene: TRBD2; len: 16; abundance: NA; j_gene: TRBJ2-1; CDR3nt: TGTGCCAGCAGCGTAGAAGTGGCGGGGGGGCCCCATGAGCAGTTCTTC; CDR3aa: CASSVEVAGGPHEQFF
v_gene: TRBV18; d_gene: TRBD1; len: 17; abundance: NA; j_gene: TRBJ2-1; CDR3nt: TGTGCCAGCTCCGTAAACACTGACAGGGATGCCTACAATGAGCAGTTCTTC; CDR3aa: CASSVNTDRDAYNEQFF
v_gene: TRBV5-1; d_gene: TRBD1; len: 13; abundance: NA; j_gene: TRBJ2-7; CDR3nt: TGCGCCAGCAGCTCGGGACAGGGCTACGAGCAGTACTTC; CDR3aa: CASSSGQGYEQYF
v_gene: TRBV15; d_gene: NA; len: 14; abundance: NA; j_gene: TRBJ1-4; CDR3nt: TGTGCCACCGCGGGGGAGTCCCGTAATGAAAAACTGTTTTTT; CDR3aa: CATAGESRNEKLFF
v_gene: TRBV2; d_gene: NA; len: 12; abundance: NA; j_gene: TRBJ2-5; CDR3nt: TGTGCCAGCAGTGGGACTCAAGAGACCCAGTACTTC; CDR3aa: CASSGTQETQYF
v_gene: TRBV5-1; d_gene: TRBD2; len: 13; abundance: few; j_gene: TRBJ2-7; CDR3nt: TGCGCCAGCAGCGGCGGAAGGGAGGGGGAGCAGTACTTC; CDR3aa: CASSGGREGEQYF
v_gene: TRBV6-5; d_gene: NA; len: 15; abundance: NA; j_gene: TRBJ1-6; CDR3nt: TGTGCCAGCAGGACCAGGCAGGCGTATAATTCACCCCTCCACTTT; CDR3aa: CASRTRQAYNSPLHF
v_gene: TRBV7-9; d_gene: TRBD1; len: 14; abundance: NA; j_gene: TRBJ1-2; CDR3nt: TGTGCCAGCAGCTTAACTACAGGGGTCTATGGCTACACCTTC; CDR3aa: CASSLTTGVYGYTF
v_gene: TRBV29-1; d_gene: TRBD2; len: 16; abundance: NA; j_gene: TRBJ2-3; CDR3nt: TGCAGCGTTGCACTAGCGGGGGGCCCTAGCACAGATACGCAGTATTTT; CDR3aa: CSVALAGGPSTDTQYF
v_gene: TRBV18; d_gene: NA; len: 13; abundance: NA; j_gene: TRBJ2-5; CDR3nt: TGTGCCAGCTCACCATACGGCGGGGAGACCCAGTACTTC; CDR3aa: CASSPYGGETQYF
v_gene: TRBV27; d_gene: NA; len: 16; abundance: NA; j_gene: TRBJ2-7; CDR3nt: TGTGCCAGCAGTTTAATGCCAGGGGGGTTGGCCTACGAGCAGTACTTC; CDR3aa: CASSLMPGGLAYEQYF
v_gene: TRBV5-1; d_gene: NA; len: 15; abundance: NA; j_gene: TRBJ2-1; CDR3nt: TGCGCCAGCAGCTTCTTAGGGGGACTAATCAATGAGCAGTTCTTC; CDR3aa: CASSFLGGLINEQFF